Listed below are T cell receptor beta chains from one sample, sequenced in a study of T cell changes during pregnancy in multiple sclerosis. TCRdb's table, derived via immunoSEQ multiplex PCR, lists solely in-frame clones and lacks some. This table holds about 60,000 clones, 80% to 95% found once. Sequences were derived from peripheral blood, sampled in the first trimester of pregnancy. All receptors come from a female donor with multiple sclerosis, enrolled in a pregnancy study. Each CDR3 is given with its conserved first and last residue. Each record gives: V gene, J gene, CDR3 protein.

v_call: TRBV7-2; j_call: TRBJ2-4; cdr3_aa: CASSTGGAAKNIQYF
v_call: TRBV25-1; j_call: TRBJ2-1; cdr3_aa: CASSEARAPYNEQFF
v_call: TRBV7-8; j_call: TRBJ2-5; cdr3_aa: CASSSDRVPYF
v_call: TRBV7-8; j_call: TRBJ2-7; cdr3_aa: CASSFTSGGSSYEQYF
v_call: TRBV7-2; j_call: TRBJ1-4; cdr3_aa: CASSHRDGKLFF
v_call: TRBV2; j_call: TRBJ1-1; cdr3_aa: CASSVSRGNTEAFF
v_call: TRBV5-4; j_call: TRBJ2-2; cdr3_aa: CASSHGGSGTGNTGELFF
v_call: TRBV12-2; j_call: TRBJ2-5; cdr3_aa: CASRLGTRGTGETQYF
v_call: TRBV6-6; j_call: TRBJ1-3; cdr3_aa: CASSRGQGGNTIYF
v_call: TRBV9; j_call: TRBJ2-3; cdr3_aa: CASSPRTASDTQYF
v_call: TRBV29-1; j_call: TRBJ1-2; cdr3_aa: CSVVGGPYGYTF
v_call: TRBV7-2; j_call: TRBJ2-1; cdr3_aa: CASSALAGGLKGEQFF
v_call: TRBV9; j_call: TRBJ2-1; cdr3_aa: CASGPSGTSRDEQFF
v_call: TRBV6-5; j_call: TRBJ2-7; cdr3_aa: CASSYTVAGAGDEQYF
v_call: TRBV11-2; j_call: TRBJ2-7; cdr3_aa: CASSLVLPGGSYEQYF
v_call: TRBV7-2; j_call: TRBJ2-5; cdr3_aa: CASSLVDRGGETQYF